This is a list of T cell receptor beta chains from one sample in a study of technical replicates of blood from a few donors. Repertoires were generated with immunoSEQ multiplex PCR, while TCRdb's copy carries only in-frame clones and drops some. The table includes 9,500 to 15,000 clones, 85% to 95% detected once. Sequenced sample: PBMCs. Receptors originate from a human donor in good health. Each CDR3 is given with its conserved first and last residue. D genes are given only for firm matches. The size field is filled for only some rows; it gives once, few, many or a size class.

TRBV28,-,-,TRBJ2-7,CASSFGPGLTYEQYF,TGTGCCAGCAGTTTCGGCCCGGGTCTGACCTACGAGCAGTACTTC
TRBV7-2,TRBD1,-,TRBJ2-1,CASSFNRGLHNEQFF,TGTGCCAGCAGCTTCAACAGGGGGCTGCACAATGAGCAGTTCTTC
TRBV4-2,TRBD1,-,TRBJ2-7,CASSQTGQPYEQYF,TGTGCCAGCAGCCAGACGGGACAGCCCTACGAGCAGTACTTC
TRBV19,TRBD2,-,TRBJ2-5,CASSVLTSGATQYF,TGTGCCAGTAGTGTCCTCACTAGCGGGGCTACCCAGTACTTC
TRBV27,TRBD1,-,TRBJ2-1,CASSLYEGAYEYNEQFF,TGTGCCAGCAGTTTATATGAGGGGGCCTACGAATACAATGAGCAGTTCTTC
TRBV5-6,-,-,TRBJ2-3,CASTQWSTDTQYF,TGTGCCAGCACCCAGTGGAGCACAGATACGCAGTATTTT
TRBV5-1,TRBD2,-,TRBJ2-3,CASSLAAGASTDTQYF,TGCGCCAGCAGCTTGGCCGCGGGAGCTAGCACAGATACGCAGTATTTT
TRBV5-1,TRBD2,-,TRBJ2-2,CASSLVAGVVAGSLFF,TGCGCCAGCAGCCTAGTAGCGGGAGTAGTGGCCGGGTCCCTGTTTTTT
TRBV29-1,TRBD1,-,TRBJ2-7,CSARTGSPEQYF,TGCAGCGCTCGGACAGGGTCGCCCGAGCAGTACTTC
TRBV28,-,-,TRBJ1-2,CASSGGGYNYGYTF,TGTGCCAGCAGTGGGGGGGGTTATAACTATGGCTACACCTTC
TRBV6-6,-,-,TRBJ2-5,CASTLSGVNQETQYF,TGTGCCAGCACCCTATCAGGGGTGAACCAAGAGACCCAGTACTTC
TRBV2,-,-,TRBJ1-2,CASSEAGVPSYGYTF,TGTGCCAGCAGTGAAGCAGGGGTCCCTAGCTATGGCTACACCTTC
TRBV5-1,-,-,TRBJ2-4,CASSEGGSNIQYF,TGCGCCAGCAGCGAGGGGGGGAGTAACATTCAGTACTTC
TRBV19,-,-,TRBJ1-1,CASSRHSATEAFF,TGTGCCAGTAGTAGACACAGTGCTACTGAAGCTTTCTTT
TRBV18,-,once,TRBJ2-1,CASSPASQHEQFF,TGTGCCAGCTCACCAGCTAGCCAACATGAGCAGTTCTTC
TRBV27,-,few,TRBJ2-7,CAIRRVGSYEQYF,TGTGCCATTCGGAGGGTTGGCTCCTACGAGCAGTACTTC
TRBV5-5,-,-,TRBJ1-2,CASSSETAYGYTF,TGTGCCAGCAGCTCTGAGACAGCCTATGGCTACACCTTC
TRBV11-1,-,-,TRBJ1-1,CASSLGAGELNTEAFF,TGTGCCAGCAGCTTAGGGGCAGGGGAACTGAACACTGAAGCTTTCTTT
TRBV27,-,-,TRBJ2-1,CASSARGSSYNEQFF,TGTGCCAGCAGTGCTCGGGGTAGCTCCTACAATGAGCAGTTCTTC
TRBV25-1,TRBD1,-,TRBJ2-5,CASSGQGEETQYF,TGTGCCAGCAGTGGACAGGGGGAAGAGACCCAGTACTTC
TRBV2,TRBD2,-,TRBJ2-5,CASSQGGQGGETQYF,TGTGCCAGCAGCCAGGGAGGGCAGGGCGGAGAGACCCAGTACTTC
TRBV5-1,-,-,TRBJ1-2,CASSEGGYGYTF,TGCGCCAGCAGTGAGGGTGGCTATGGCTACACCTTC
TRBV10-2,-,-,TRBJ1-1,CASKKGDTEAFF,TGCGCCAGCAAAAAGGGGGACACTGAAGCTTTCTTT
TRBV6-1,TRBD2,-,TRBJ2-5,CASSEAAGGQETQYF,TGTGCCAGCAGTGAAGCGGCGGGAGGCCAAGAGACCCAGTACTTC
TRBV5-6,-,-,TRBJ1-1,CASSLNREAFF,TGTGCCAGCAGCTTGAACAGGGAGGCTTTCTTT
TRBV6-1,TRBD1,-,TRBJ1-2,CASSEIRQGQGYTF,TGTGCCAGCAGTGAAATTAGACAGGGGCAAGGCTACACCTTC
TRBV7-9,TRBD2,-,TRBJ2-3,CATSRLAGEADTQYF,TGTGCCACTTCAAGGCTAGCGGGAGAAGCAGATACGCAGTATTTT
TRBV5-1,TRBD1,-,TRBJ2-5,CASSLAPGGAETQYF,TGCGCCAGCAGCTTGGCCCCAGGGGGCGCGGAGACCCAGTACTTC
TRBV2,-,-,TRBJ1-1,CASSPQGGGTEAFF,TGTGCCAGCAGTCCACAGGGCGGGGGCACTGAAGCTTTCTTT
TRBV28,-,-,TRBJ1-5,CASSNMTGVPLINQPQHF,TGTGCCAGCAGTAATATGACAGGAGTTCCACTGATCAATCAGCCCCAGCATTTT